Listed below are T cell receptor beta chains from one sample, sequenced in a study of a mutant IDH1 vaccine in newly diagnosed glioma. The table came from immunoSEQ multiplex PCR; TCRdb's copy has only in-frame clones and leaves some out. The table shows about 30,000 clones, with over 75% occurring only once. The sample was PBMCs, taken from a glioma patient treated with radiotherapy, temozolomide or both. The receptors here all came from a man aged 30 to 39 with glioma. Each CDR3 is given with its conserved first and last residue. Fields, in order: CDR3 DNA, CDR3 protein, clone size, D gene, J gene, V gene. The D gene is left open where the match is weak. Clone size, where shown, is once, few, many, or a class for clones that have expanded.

CDR3 DNA: TGCAGTGCTAGTCCCGGTCAGCCCCAGCATTTT
CDR3 protein: CSASPGQPQHF
clone size: -
D gene: -
J gene: TRBJ1-5
V gene: TRBV20-1

CDR3 DNA: TGTGCCAGCAGTTTAGTCCCGCCGGGACAGGGGAGCACTGAAGCTTTCTTT
CDR3 protein: CASSLVPPGQGSTEAFF
clone size: -
D gene: TRBD1
J gene: TRBJ1-1
V gene: TRBV27

CDR3 DNA: TGTGCCAGTAGTATCAGACTAGCGGGAGGGGGACCCAATGAGCAGTTCTTC
CDR3 protein: CASSIRLAGGGPNEQFF
clone size: -
D gene: TRBD2
J gene: TRBJ2-1
V gene: TRBV19

CDR3 DNA: TGTGCCATCAGTGAGTCGACTGTCACACCAGAAAAACTGTTTTTT
CDR3 protein: CAISESTVTPEKLFF
clone size: once
D gene: -
J gene: TRBJ1-4
V gene: TRBV10-3

CDR3 DNA: TGTGCCAGCAGCATACACGACTGGGGCGAGCAGTACTTC
CDR3 protein: CASSIHDWGEQYF
clone size: few
D gene: -
J gene: TRBJ2-7
V gene: TRBV7-2

CDR3 DNA: TGTGCCAGCAGCCCGACTCCGGGGGGCATCTACAATGAGCAGTTCTTC
CDR3 protein: CASSPTPGGIYNEQFF
clone size: -
D gene: -
J gene: TRBJ2-1
V gene: TRBV5-6

CDR3 DNA: TGTGCCACCAGCCCGACAGCTAGCAATCAGCCCCAGCATTTT
CDR3 protein: CATSPTASNQPQHF
clone size: -
D gene: -
J gene: TRBJ1-5
V gene: TRBV15

CDR3 DNA: TGTGCCTGGAGTGTATGGTCTGGGGTGGGCACAGATACGCAGTATTTT
CDR3 protein: CAWSVWSGVGTDTQYF
clone size: -
D gene: -
J gene: TRBJ2-3
V gene: TRBV30

CDR3 DNA: TGTGCCAGCTCCCCTCAAAACAATGAGCAGTTCTTC
CDR3 protein: CASSPQNNEQFF
clone size: -
D gene: -
J gene: TRBJ2-1
V gene: TRBV18

CDR3 DNA: TGTGCCAGCAGCCCAGGACTAGCGGGAGAAAAGGGAGATACGCAGTATTTT
CDR3 protein: CASSPGLAGEKGDTQYF
clone size: -
D gene: TRBD2
J gene: TRBJ2-3
V gene: TRBV11-3

CDR3 DNA: TGTGCCTGGAGTGTAACCAATAGGGGCACTGAAGCTTTCTTT
CDR3 protein: CAWSVTNRGTEAFF
clone size: -
D gene: -
J gene: TRBJ1-1
V gene: TRBV30

CDR3 DNA: TGTGCCGGCACCGTTACGTTTAACACTGAAGCTTTCTTT
CDR3 protein: CAGTVTFNTEAFF
clone size: once
D gene: -
J gene: TRBJ1-1
V gene: TRBV6-5

CDR3 DNA: TGTGCCAGCAGGCCAGTTTTAGGGATGCATGGCTACACCTTC
CDR3 protein: CASRPVLGMHGYTF
clone size: few
D gene: -
J gene: TRBJ1-2
V gene: TRBV28

CDR3 DNA: TGCGCCAGCAGCCAAAAGACAGGGGCTTACACCGGGGAGCTGTTTTTT
CDR3 protein: CASSQKTGAYTGELFF
clone size: -
D gene: TRBD1
J gene: TRBJ2-2
V gene: TRBV4-3

CDR3 DNA: TGTGCCAGCAGCTTAGCCCGACAGGGCCCTGGAAACACCATATATTTT
CDR3 protein: CASSLARQGPGNTIYF
clone size: once
D gene: TRBD1
J gene: TRBJ1-3
V gene: TRBV7-2

CDR3 DNA: TGTGCCAGCAGTCCCCCGACAGGGGGCTATGGCTACACCTTC
CDR3 protein: CASSPPTGGYGYTF
clone size: -
D gene: TRBD1
J gene: TRBJ1-2
V gene: TRBV6-6

CDR3 DNA: TGTGCCAGCAGCTTAGGAGTAGGGGAAGCTTTCTTT
CDR3 protein: CASSLGVGEAFF
clone size: -
D gene: -
J gene: TRBJ1-1
V gene: TRBV7-9

CDR3 DNA: TGTGCCAGTAGTAGGACAGGAGCAGGTAATCAGCCCCAGCATTTT
CDR3 protein: CASSRTGAGNQPQHF
clone size: few
D gene: TRBD1
J gene: TRBJ1-5
V gene: TRBV19

CDR3 DNA: TGTGCCAGCAGTGACGGGGGGGCCACAGATACGCAGTATTTT
CDR3 protein: CASSDGGATDTQYF
clone size: few
D gene: -
J gene: TRBJ2-3
V gene: TRBV6-4

CDR3 DNA: TGCGCCAGCAGCCAATGGGGCTTCGACACTGAAGCTTTCTTT
CDR3 protein: CASSQWGFDTEAFF
clone size: -
D gene: -
J gene: TRBJ1-1
V gene: TRBV4-1

CDR3 DNA: TGTGCCAGCAGCCCTGATGTGGTGAACACTGAAGCTTTCTTT
CDR3 protein: CASSPDVVNTEAFF
clone size: -
D gene: -
J gene: TRBJ1-1
V gene: TRBV9

CDR3 DNA: TGTGCCAGCAGCTTAGCGCAACCCGCAGGGGGGGGCGAGCAGTACTTC
CDR3 protein: CASSLAQPAGGGEQYF
clone size: -
D gene: -
J gene: TRBJ2-7
V gene: TRBV7-8

CDR3 DNA: TGTGCCTGGAGTATCGGGGGTACCCTCTACGAGCAGTACTTC
CDR3 protein: CAWSIGGTLYEQYF
clone size: -
D gene: -
J gene: TRBJ2-7
V gene: TRBV30

CDR3 DNA: TGTGCCAGCAGCTCGGTCGGGGTCGGGGAGCTGTTTTTT
CDR3 protein: CASSSVGVGELFF
clone size: -
D gene: -
J gene: TRBJ2-2
V gene: TRBV5-4

CDR3 DNA: TGTGCCAGCTCACCACCCGGGACGGGATCTGGAAACACCATATATTTT
CDR3 protein: CASSPPGTGSGNTIYF
clone size: -
D gene: -
J gene: TRBJ1-3
V gene: TRBV18

CDR3 DNA: TGTGCCAGCAGTGATAGGGGGCCTGGGGAAAAACTGTTTTTT
CDR3 protein: CASSDRGPGEKLFF
clone size: -
D gene: TRBD1
J gene: TRBJ1-4
V gene: TRBV2

CDR3 DNA: TGCAGCGTTGAGTCCCAAATTCCCTCCTACAATGAGCAGTTCTTC
CDR3 protein: CSVESQIPSYNEQFF
clone size: -
D gene: -
J gene: TRBJ2-1
V gene: TRBV29-1

CDR3 DNA: TGTGCCTGGAGTGTAGCGGGGGCCCCAGATACGCAGTATTTT
CDR3 protein: CAWSVAGAPDTQYF
clone size: -
D gene: TRBD2
J gene: TRBJ2-3
V gene: TRBV30

CDR3 DNA: TGCGCCAGCAGCCAAGATTGGGTTCTCACCGGGGAGCTGTTTTTT
CDR3 protein: CASSQDWVLTGELFF
clone size: -
D gene: -
J gene: TRBJ2-2
V gene: TRBV4-1

CDR3 DNA: TGTGCCAGCAGTTACTGGGCGGACAATCAGCCCCAGCATTTT
CDR3 protein: CASSYWADNQPQHF
clone size: once
D gene: -
J gene: TRBJ1-5
V gene: TRBV6-6

CDR3 DNA: TGCGCCAGCAGCTTGGCCTTGGGCACCGGGGAGCTGTTTTTT
CDR3 protein: CASSLALGTGELFF
clone size: few
D gene: -
J gene: TRBJ2-2
V gene: TRBV5-1

CDR3 DNA: TGTGCCAGCAGTGAAGCTGGACTAGGCTACGAGCAGTACTTC
CDR3 protein: CASSEAGLGYEQYF
clone size: -
D gene: TRBD2
J gene: TRBJ2-7
V gene: TRBV6-1

CDR3 DNA: TGCGCCAGCAGTGACCCCGGGACGGGAACCTACGAGCAGTACTTC
CDR3 protein: CASSDPGTGTYEQYF
clone size: -
D gene: -
J gene: TRBJ2-7
V gene: TRBV10-1

CDR3 DNA: TGTGCCAGCTCACCTACTGGGATAAGCACAGATACGCAGTATTTT
CDR3 protein: CASSPTGISTDTQYF
clone size: -
D gene: -
J gene: TRBJ2-3
V gene: TRBV18

CDR3 DNA: TGTGCCAGCAGTGAGGTCCTGCAAGAGACCCAGTACTTC
CDR3 protein: CASSEVLQETQYF
clone size: -
D gene: -
J gene: TRBJ2-5
V gene: TRBV2

CDR3 DNA: TGTGCCAGCAGCCCAATTCCAGGGAGCGAGCAGTACTTC
CDR3 protein: CASSPIPGSEQYF
clone size: -
D gene: -
J gene: TRBJ2-7
V gene: TRBV11-3

CDR3 DNA: TGTGCCAGCAGCTCCCCGGGGGGACACTCCTACGAGCAGTACTTC
CDR3 protein: CASSSPGGHSYEQYF
clone size: -
D gene: -
J gene: TRBJ2-7
V gene: TRBV5-4

CDR3 DNA: TGTGCCACCAGCAGTGCGGATGTGAGGGGGGGAGCTTTCTTT
CDR3 protein: CATSSADVRGGAFF
clone size: few
D gene: -
J gene: TRBJ1-1
V gene: TRBV15

CDR3 DNA: TGTGCCAGCAGCCTGTCGGGCCCGGGTGAGCAGTTCTTC
CDR3 protein: CASSLSGPGEQFF
clone size: -
D gene: -
J gene: TRBJ2-1
V gene: TRBV14

CDR3 DNA: TGCGCCAGCAGCCACCACGACACTAGCAATCAGCCCCAGCATTTT
CDR3 protein: CASSHHDTSNQPQHF
clone size: -
D gene: -
J gene: TRBJ1-5
V gene: TRBV4-1

CDR3 DNA: TGTGCCAGCAGTTGGGGCAGGATGAACACTGAAGCTTTCTTT
CDR3 protein: CASSWGRMNTEAFF
clone size: -
D gene: -
J gene: TRBJ1-1
V gene: TRBV27

CDR3 DNA: TGCGCCAGCAGCTTGGTTATAGGGGGGACTGAAGCTTTCTTT
CDR3 protein: CASSLVIGGTEAFF
clone size: -
D gene: -
J gene: TRBJ1-1
V gene: TRBV5-1

CDR3 DNA: TGCGCCAGCAGCTCACAAACAGGGGCCGGGGAGCTGTTTTTT
CDR3 protein: CASSSQTGAGELFF
clone size: -
D gene: TRBD1
J gene: TRBJ2-2
V gene: TRBV5-1

CDR3 DNA: TGTGCCAGCAGTGACCCCGGGACAGGATCCGGGGAGCTGTTTTTT
CDR3 protein: CASSDPGTGSGELFF
clone size: medium-sized
D gene: TRBD1
J gene: TRBJ2-2
V gene: TRBV6-4

CDR3 DNA: TGTGCCAGCAGCTCACCCGTGGCGGGAGGGCCGGCCGGGGAGCTGTTTTTT
CDR3 protein: CASSSPVAGGPAGELFF
clone size: -
D gene: TRBD2
J gene: TRBJ2-2
V gene: TRBV7-9

CDR3 DNA: TGTGCCAGCAGCTGGCCGGGAAGACGGGAGCAGTACTTC
CDR3 protein: CASSWPGRREQYF
clone size: -
D gene: -
J gene: TRBJ2-5
V gene: TRBV5-6

CDR3 DNA: TGTGCCTGGAGTGTACGAAGTGGGAGGGGAGTCTACGAGCAGTACTTC
CDR3 protein: CAWSVRSGRGVYEQYF
clone size: -
D gene: TRBD2
J gene: TRBJ2-7
V gene: TRBV30

CDR3 DNA: TGCGCCAGCAGCGCGGGACAGCTGAACACTGAAGCTTTCTTT
CDR3 protein: CASSAGQLNTEAFF
clone size: -
D gene: TRBD1
J gene: TRBJ1-1
V gene: TRBV5-1

CDR3 DNA: TGTGCCAGCAGCGTCCGGGGCACACTCACAGATACGCAGTATTTT
CDR3 protein: CASSVRGTLTDTQYF
clone size: once
D gene: -
J gene: TRBJ2-3
V gene: TRBV9